This T cell receptor beta chain was found in a study of Graves' ophthalmopathy and Graves' hyperthyroidism. The CDR3 spans 15 residues. Trimming at V came to 2 bases and at J to 5 bases, leaving 5 bases not matched to a gene. CDR1 is MNHEY, CDR2 SVGEGT, per germline. Clinical symptoms, serum thyroxine, TRAb, thyroid ultrasound and orbital computed tomography determined diagnosis. RNA transcripts served as template for amplifying TCR beta CDR3 sequences. Following a first-round RT-PCR that used HTBI primers, a second-round multiplex PCR was carried out. MiXCR was run by TCRdb on the multiplex PCR reads, yielding one entry per CDR3 protein. The sample comprises 170,000 or so distinct CDR3 sequences, more than 30% of which are singletons, and approximately 6.3% rests with the top ten.

The sequence came from a woman in her forties with Graves' ophthalmopathy. Sequenced input: peripheral blood. The chain links TRBV6-2 or TRBV6-3 to TRBJ1-1; TRBD1 agrees at 10 bases. The CDR3 spells CASSYSGQGGTEAFF. The CDR3 region has the DNA TGTGCCAGCAGTTACAGCGGACAGGGGGGAACTGAAGCTTTCTTT.